This T cell receptor (beta chain) was retrieved from a study of a mutant IDH1 vaccine in newly diagnosed glioma (dated by TCRdb to the early 2020s). For context, the study as a whole: The roughly 32 treated patients were approximately 62% male and around 40% female, with a mean age of roughly 42 years. Before enrollment, patients had received standard therapy of radiotherapy alone, temozolomide alone, or radiochemotherapy with temozolomide; most received the combination. Peripheral blood was collected at six visits: V03 (baseline), V05, V07, V10, V12 and V13. Longitudinal TCRB deep sequencing was performed for some 25 treated patients wherever samples were available for exploratory analyses. What the work shows at the level of the full study, not this receptor alone: Availability determined which PBMC samples were chosen for TCRB deep sequencing. Changes in the top peripheral T cell clonotypes picked up by TCRB sequencing did not appear to be linked to pseudoprogression. It was noted by the authors that analyses of patient blood samples could not be reproduced owing to sample limitations. Immune responses induced by the vaccine were seen in 90% to 95% of patients across multiple MHC alleles.

Receptors were amplified or captured by the immunoSEQ multiplex PCR assay. Following the manufacturer's protocol, the hsTCRB Kit was used to amplify rearranged TCR beta chain sequences. TCRB libraries were sequenced on an Illumina MiSeq. In the authors' own workflow: The kit vendor's proprietary platform handled demultiplexing, trimming and gene mapping. In TCRdb, the immuneACCESS table is reduced to in-frame sequences with V and J assigned. These tables do not hold every clone; where another copy was compared, an unresolved V gene accounts for under half, and the others remain unexplained. The V and J calls and clone size were taken over from that table, and D and trimming were inferred from the DNA. This sample gives approximately 54,000 clones in total; approximately 80% of them show up just once. The ten biggest clones cover nearly 20% of the sample. Trimming leaves V shorter by 6 bases and J shorter by 3 bases, with the junction holding 5 bases beyond the gene matches. Via the germline V gene, CDR1 is SGHVS and CDR2 FQNEAQ. Reading from cysteine to phenylalanine, the CDR3 counts 14 amino acids. The entry retains the CDR3 DNA only, 42 bases that are in frame from base 1.

The time point label, read with the paper, signifies: baseline, week 1 (first vaccination visit). The treatment or condition label, read with the paper, signifies: pre-vaccination baseline after standard-of-care therapy. Newly diagnosed WHO grade 3 or 4 IDH1-mutant astrocytomas showing loss of nuclear ATRX were present in the donors. The samples were drawn from NOA16, a multicentre, single-arm, open-label phase I trial in Germany that tested a mutant IDH1 peptide vaccine in humans for the first time. Visit V03 blood draws served as the baseline sample for immunogenicity testing. Genomic DNA for TCRB sequencing was extracted from EDTA blood using the DNeasy Blood and Tissue Kit. Details on this clone: Its antigen specificity is not known. Base qualities are not recorded, but no much larger clone differs from it by a single base.

The sequence is built from TRBV7-8 and TRBJ2-1, with 7 bases matching TRBD1. This sequence originates from a man between 18 and 35 years old with glioma. The specimen comprised PBMCs, sampled from a glioma patient treated with radiotherapy, temozolomide or both. Here is the DNA: TGTGCCAGCAGACAGGGGAACCTCTACAATGAGCAGTTCTTC. Its product reads: CASRQGNLYNEQFF.